These 7 T cell receptor beta chains were sequenced from one sample in a study of T cells in Graves' hyperthyroidism and ophthalmopathy. Template material for amplifying TCR beta CDR3 regions consisted of RNA transcripts. A first-round RT-PCR of the TCR CDR3 used the HTBI primer set. In TCRdb, the multiplex PCR reads were re-called with MiXCR into one record per CDR3 protein. The table records around 800,000 distinct CDR3 sequences, over 35% of them present only once. What was sequenced was blood. The receptors derive from a man between 18 and 35 years old with Graves' hyperthyroidism.

This clonotype was detected only a few times. The chain has TRBV5-5 and TRBJ1-5; no definite D call. Germline values: CDR1 SGHKS, CDR2 YYEKEE (reference sequence). Deletions cut 1 base from V and 4 bases from J, with 12 bases between. The CDR3 is 15 amino acids. CDR3 DNA: TGTGCCAGCAGCTTGAAAGCGGCGGGGAATCAGCCCCAGCATTTT. This encodes CASSLKAAGNQPQHF.

The chain joins TRBV7-2 to TRBJ2-5, with D possibly being TRBD1 (5 bases). The CDR3 is 14 residues long. The ends were cut back, 5 bases at V and 11 bases at J, with 21 bases in the middle. From germline, CDR1 is SGHTA and CDR2 FQGNSA. CDR3 sequence reads: CASSLLGVSYGQYF. As DNA, the CDR3 is TGTGCCAGCAGCCTATTAGGGGTCTCCTACGGGCAGTACTTC. The full variable domain, rest sourced from reference TRBV7-2 and TRBJ2-5, is GAGVSQSPSNKVTEKGKDVELRCDPISGHTALYWYRQSLGQGLEFLIYFQGNSAPDKSGLPSDRFSAERTGGSVSTLTIQRTQQEDSAVYLCASSLLGVSYGQYFGPGTRLLVL.

The table lists this clonotype with many counts. V is TRBV7-2 and J is TRBJ2-7; D is unresolved. Germline lookup yields CDR1 SGHTA and CDR2 FQGNSA. Between the trimmed V and J ends, which lost 7 bases and 0 bases, there was a span of 10 bases. The CDR3 length is 13 residues. The CDR3: CASKSASSYEQYF. CDR3 DNA sequence: TGTGCCAGCAAGAGCGCCAGCTCCTACGAGCAGTACTTC.

The J gene is TRBJ2-5, the V gene TRBV14, with D possibly being TRBD1 (5 bases). CDR3 size: 16 residues. Trimming removed 6 bases from V and 7 bases from J, with 24 bases in between. CDR1 is SGHDN and CDR2 is FVKESK in the germline V gene. In DNA form, the CDR3 reads TGTGCCAGCAGTGAAAAGGGGCCCCGGACCTATGTGACCCAGTACTTC. Protein sequence: CASSEKGPRTYVTQYF.

The chain uses TRBV20-1 and TRBJ2-7; 8 bases match TRBD2. Germline V gene sequence: CDR1 DFQATT, CDR2 SNEGSKA (reference sequence). V was pared by 6 bases and J by 0 bases, with 4 bases of the junction left unmatched. The length of the CDR3 is 13 residues. The CDR3 reads CSAVGTSSYEQYF. The CDR3 DNA follows: TGCAGTGCGGTTGGGACTAGCTCCTACGAGCAGTACTTC.

This clonotype showed up just a few times. V is TRBV6-6 and J is TRBJ2-7; unclear D gene. V shed 6 bases and J shed 2 bases, with 14 bases lying between them. The CDR3 is 14 residues long. Germline-derived CDR1 and CDR2 are MNHNY and SVGAGI (reference sequence). The CDR3 nucleotides read TGTGCCAGCAGCAGAGACCACCCACCCTACGAGCAGTACTTC. This sequence encodes CASSRDHPPYEQYF.

The chain uses TRBV20-1 and TRBJ2-7; 7 nucleotides agree with TRBD2. The CDR3 runs to 14 residues. Germline V gene lookup returns CDR1 DFQATT and CDR2 SNEGSKA (reference sequence). V shed 0 bases, J shed 3 bases, and the junction held 5 bases outside the gene matches. The CDR3 DNA reads as TGCAGTGCTAGAGATCTCGCGGGGGACTACGAGCAGTACTTC. As protein: CSARDLAGDYEQYF.